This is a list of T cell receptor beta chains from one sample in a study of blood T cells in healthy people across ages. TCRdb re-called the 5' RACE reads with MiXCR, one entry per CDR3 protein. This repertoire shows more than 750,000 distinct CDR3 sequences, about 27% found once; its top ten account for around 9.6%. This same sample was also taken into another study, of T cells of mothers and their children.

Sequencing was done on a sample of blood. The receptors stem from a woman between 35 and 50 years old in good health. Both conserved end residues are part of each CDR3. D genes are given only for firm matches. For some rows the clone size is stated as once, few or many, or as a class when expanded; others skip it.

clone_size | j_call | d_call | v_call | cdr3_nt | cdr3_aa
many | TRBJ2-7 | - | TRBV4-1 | TGCGCCAGCAGCCAAGTTCCCGACGGCGCCTACGAGCAGTACTTC | CASSQVPDGAYEQYF
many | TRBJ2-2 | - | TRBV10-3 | TGTGCCACCGGGGGGACAGTCTCCACCGGGGAGCTGTTTTTT | CATGGTVSTGELFF
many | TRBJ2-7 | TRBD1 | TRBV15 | TGTGCCACCAGCAGAGATTGGACAGGGGGCTACGAGCAGTACTTC | CATSRDWTGGYEQYF
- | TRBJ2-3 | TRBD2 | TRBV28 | TGTGCCAGCATGACTAGCGGGGGACGCGCAGATACGCAGTATTTT | CASMTSGGRADTQYF
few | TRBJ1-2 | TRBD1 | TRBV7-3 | TGTGCCAGCAGCTTACCGGACAGGGCGATTGGCTACACCTTC | CASSLPDRAIGYTF
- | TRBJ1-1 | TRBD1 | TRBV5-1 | TGCGCCAGCAGCTTGGAATCGCCCGGGACAGGGTGGAACACTGAAGCTTTCTTT | CASSLESPGTGWNTEAFF
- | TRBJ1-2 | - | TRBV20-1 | TGCAGTGCTAGAGATAGGGACCGTCGTGAGTATGGCTACACCTTC | CSARDRDRREYGYTF
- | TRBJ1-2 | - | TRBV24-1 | TGTGCCACCAGTGATCTACCTAGGAGCTATGGCTACACCTTC | CATSDLPRSYGYTF
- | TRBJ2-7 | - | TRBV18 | TGTGCCAGCTCACCTGTTCCTTCATCCGAGCAGTACTTC | CASSPVPSSEQYF
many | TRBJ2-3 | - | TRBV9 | TGTGCCAGCAGCGTTTTTCAGGGAGATACGCAGTATTTT | CASSVFQGDTQYF
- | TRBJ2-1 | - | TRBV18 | TGCGCCAGCTCACCAATCGAAAATGAGCAGTTCTTC | CASSPIENEQFF
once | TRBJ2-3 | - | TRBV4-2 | TGTGCCAGCAGCCCCAAGCGAGCGGGCGGGGCAGATACGCAGTATTTT | CASSPKRAGGADTQYF
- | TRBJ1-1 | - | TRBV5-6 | TGTGCCAGCAGCTCCCCCTCTGAAGCTTTCTTT | CASSSPSEAFF
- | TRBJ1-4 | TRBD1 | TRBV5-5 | TGTGCCAGCAGTCTGGACAGGCCGGATGAAAAACTGTTTTTT | CASSLDRPDEKLFF
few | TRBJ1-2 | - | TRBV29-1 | TGCAGCGTTGAAGAAAGGGGGGTCGGGGGTAAGGACTATGGCTACACCTTC | CSVEERGVGGKDYGYTF
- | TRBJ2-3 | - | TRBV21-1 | TGTGCCAGCAGCAAGATAAGACTAGCGGGGGCAGATACGCAGTATTTT | CASSKIRLAGADTQYF
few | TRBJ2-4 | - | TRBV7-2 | TGTGCCAGCAGCTTAGACAGGGTTCGTCAGGACATTCAGTACTTC | CASSLDRVRQDIQYF